This TCR beta chain was profiled in a study of blood T cell repertoires in COVID-19. On the study more broadly: COVID-19 samples collected from the United States, Italy and Spain covered acute and convalescent phases. The analysed material was cDNA or gDNA that came from T cells, B-cell-depleted T cells, or PBMCs.

Germline assignment: CDR1 SGHTA and CDR2 FQGNSA. Trimming shortened V by 3 bases and J by 2 bases, and 13 bases separated the two germline ends. This CDR3 is 15 amino acids long. Clones were sequenced by immunoSEQ multiplex PCR, and TCRdb holds only the in-frame ones, with some missing. In the table there are roughly 150,000 clones, 70% to 90% of which are singletons. The chain combines TRBV7-2 with TRBJ1-1; no definite D call. The TCR comes from a woman of 80 years or more with acute or convalescent COVID-19. The specimen sequenced was peripheral blood. The CDR3: CASSFQPGSNTEAFF. The CDR3 DNA follows: TGTGCCAGCAGCTTTCAACCAGGCAGCAACACTGAAGCTTTCTTT.